Shown below are 9 T cell receptor beta chains from a single sample sequenced in a study of regulatory T cells in long-lasting Graves disease. As for time point: newly diagnosed GD, antithyroid drugs for less than 3 months. The authors made the TCR library using RNA they extracted from PBMCs. Researchers made TCR beta libraries by using iRepertoire HTBI primers and running Arm-PCR on CDR3 regions. TCRdb reprocessed the multiplex PCR reads with MiXCR, giving one entry per CDR3 protein. The table records hundreds of thousands of distinct CDR3 sequences, about 15% of them present only once. This sample also belongs to another study, concerning T cells in Graves' hyperthyroidism and ophthalmopathy.

The starting material was peripheral blood mononuclear cells (PBMCs), obtained at new diagnosis, from a patient treated with antithyroid drugs. The receptors come from a woman aged 35-65 years with Graves disease.

This clonotype has a count of ten or more. The chain uses TRBV6-1 and TRBJ1-1, with D unclear. The CDR3 is made up of 13 amino acids. CDR1 MNHNS and CDR2 SASEGT come from the germline V gene. V was pared by 6 bases and J by 8 bases, with 16 bases between. The CDR3 region is CASSQGLFREAFF. CDR3 sequence (DNA): TGTGCCAGCAGCCAAGGACTTTTCCGAGAAGCTTTCTTT.

The gene calls are TRBV10-3 and TRBJ2-1, with 11 nucleotides matching TRBD2. The germline V gene has CDR1 ENHRY and CDR2 SYGVKD. J lost 7 bases, V lost 6 bases, and 5 bases had no gene match. The CDR3 has 14 amino acids. The CDR3 sequence is CAIRISGGANEQFF. In DNA form, the CDR3 reads TGTGCCATCAGGATTAGCGGGGGGGCGAATGAGCAGTTCTTC.

This clonotype came up many times. CDR3 nucleotide sequence: TGTGCCAGCAGTTACCGGCTGGGCGGGAAAACATACAATGAGCAGTTCTTC. Translating gives CASSYRLGGKTYNEQFF. The chain recombines TRBV6-5 with TRBJ2-1; possibly TRBD2 for D (6 bases). V was trimmed by 2 bases and J by 4 bases, leaving 18 bases between them. The CDR3 covers 17 residues. The germline CDR1 and CDR2 sequences are MNHEY and SVGAGI.

This clonotype showed up many times. The rearrangement links TRBV2 to TRBJ1-6; D perhaps matches TRBD1 (6 bases). There are 13 residues in the CDR3. CDR1 is SNHLY, CDR2 FYNNEI, per germline. V was shortened by 8 bases and J by 5 bases, with 10 bases between the two germline ends. For the CDR3, the DNA is TGTGCCAGCCGACAGGCTGATAATTCACCCCTCCACTTT. Translating it yields CASRQADNSPLHF.

This clonotype has more than one count but fewer than ten. The V call is TRBV7-9, the J call TRBJ1-3; D is perhaps TRBD1 (6 bases). Trimming stripped 1 base from V and 0 bases from J, with 10 bases between. Germline V gene data show CDR1 as SEHNR and CDR2 as FQNEAQ (reference sequence). The CDR3 has 16 residues. The CDR3: CASSLDGGASGNTIYF. Written as DNA, the CDR3 is TGTGCCAGCAGCTTAGACGGGGGCGCCTCTGGAAACACCATATATTTT.

The J gene is TRBJ2-7, the V gene TRBV15, with D perhaps TRBD2 (5 bases). Germline V CDR1 and CDR2: LNHNV, YYDKDF (reference sequence). The length of the CDR3 is 15 residues. The germline V and J ends were trimmed by 1 base and 1 base, with 11 bases remaining between them. This CDR3 is CATSRVLGGSYEQYF. The DNA for the CDR3 is TGTGCCACCAGCAGAGTCCTTGGCGGGTCCTACGAGCAGTACTTC.

This clonotype was found many times. The chain joins TRBV12-3 or TRBV12-4 to TRBJ1-3; TRBD1 is a possible D gene (5 bases). V lost 6 bases to trimming and J lost 0 bases, with 12 bases between them. The CDR3 extends over 15 amino acids. The DNA of the CDR3 is TGTGCCAGCAGCACAGGACACCGCTCTGGAAACACCATATATTTT. Translation: CASSTGHRSGNTIYF.

There are a few counts of this clonotype. Here the CDR3 reads CASRGQGKNQPQHF. The CDR3 nucleotides are TGTGCCAGCAGAGGACAGGGGAAAAATCAGCCCCAGCATTTT. The genes are TRBV25-1 and TRBJ1-5; 9 nucleotides align to TRBD1. The CDR3 has 14 residues. Germline V gene data show CDR1 as MGHDK and CDR2 as SYGVNS. The ends lost 6 bases at V and 4 bases at J; junction bases unmatched: 4. The full variable domain, with the rest looked up from reference TRBV25-1 and TRBJ1-5, is EADIYQTPRYLVIGTGKKITLECSQTMGHDKMYWYQQDPGMELHLIHYSYGVNSTEKGDLSSESTVSRIRTEHFPLTLESARPSHTSQYLCASRGQGKNQPQHFGDGTRLSIL.

The chain has TRBV5-8 and TRBJ1-5; tentative D call: TRBD1 (5 bases). There are 15 residues in the CDR3. Germline CDR1 SGHTS, CDR2 YDEGEE. Trimming removed 3 bases from V and 2 bases from J, with 12 bases in between. The CDR3 sequence: CASSSRGRGNQPQHF. Written as DNA, the CDR3 is TGTGCCAGCAGCTCTAGGGGCAGGGGCAATCAGCCCCAGCATTTT.